This TCR beta chain was captured by sequencing in a study of T cells in severe cutaneous drug reactions (dated by TCRdb to about 2019). About the investigation overall: Between about 2010 and 2018, patients were recruited from Taiwan, Thailand and a European registry network. The study paired bulk TCR sequencing with single-cell sequencing, quantitative PCR validation, functional assays and transgenic mouse experiments. The culprit drug was assigned using the Naranjo algorithm and the ALDEN drug causality algorithm. Blister fluids/cells, PBMC and other biological samples were taken from patients in the acute stage or the recovery stage. Libraries used iRepertoire multiplex PCR; authors cited a comparison showing similar capture of abundant clonotypes across iRepertoire and 5' RACE methods with or without UMI. Only patients with a probable or definite SJS/TEN or DRESS diagnosis by RegiSCAR criteria were enrolled. The full study reports these points: The authors stated that further study is still needed to find out whether the public TCR applies more generally to SJS/TEN caused by other drugs. Although undetectable or scarce in tolerant-control and healthy-donor PBMC, a public TCRbeta CDR3 was found in all seven CBZ-SJS/TEN blister samples, at a mean of approximately 14%. CBZ-SJS/TEN patients showed strongly increased TRBV12-4 usage, with an average of roughly 32% in blister cells and 4.5% to 5.5% in PBMC.

Library preparation used the iRepertoire multiplex PCR system with TCR subtype-specific primers for both bulk and single-cell sequencing. Multiplex PCR with primers aimed at the V, D and J gene regions produced the bulk TCR beta libraries. Roughly 95-500 ng of RNA per sample served as input for bulk TCR library preparation. An Illumina MiSeq was used to sequence bulk TCR beta amplicons. The authors processed their data as follows. Quality control steps removed sample misassignments and low-quality sequencing reads. The CDR3 was defined as the amino acids lying between the Y[YFLI]C motif of the V gene and the [FW]GXGT motif of the J segment. TRBV and TRBJ gene assignments and CDR3 clonotypes followed the IMGT database. TRBV expression in each sample was normalized to the mean expression of the same gene in PBMC from some 44 healthy donors. One entry per CDR3 protein sequence results from the TCRdb reprocessing of the reads, with DNA left out. In this record, the V and J calls reflect TCRdb's handling and not the investigators' own analysis. The table of this sample itemizes about 21,000 distinct CDR3 sequences. Over 6.5% of the sample is taken by the ten largest.

Concerning this clonotype itself: Its specific antigen is unknown.

From a lookup of the germline V gene, CDR1 and CDR2 are MGHRA and YSYEKL. The cysteine opens and the phenylalanine closes a CDR3 of 15 amino acids. No nucleotide data were recorded. Sequencing was performed on donors who were patients with carbamazepine-induced Stevens-Johnson syndrome or toxic epidermal necrolysis (CBZ-SJS/TEN). The peripheral blood repertoires were obtained from CBZ-SJS/TEN patients of Han Chinese origin (roughly five) and European origin (about 6). To search for drug-specific clonotypes, the T cell receptor repertoires of patients with drug-induced severe cutaneous adverse reactions were profiled by next-generation sequencing. The RNA source was either peripheral blood mononuclear cells or blister cells from skin lesions.

This TCR came from a human donor with toxic epidermal necrolysis, a severe cutaneous drug reaction. Material for sequencing was PBMCs. This receptor chain uses TRBV4-1 and TRBJ2-5; TCRdb's D call of TRBD2 is untestable without DNA. The CDR3 reads as follows: CASSQPRDFQETQYF.